Below are 9 T cell receptor beta chains sequenced from a single sample in a study of T cell repertoires in cytomegalovirus infection. Antigens of these TCRs are unknown. TCRdb processed the reads anew with MiXCR; each CDR3 protein has one entry. The sample comprises 40,000 to 60,000 distinct CDR3 sequences, over 20% of which are singletons, and 70% to 90% rests with the top ten. This material consisted of CD8+ T cells from cultured PBMCs, taken from culture after CMV antigen stimulation. These TCRs come from a human donor in good health (CMV status not recorded). Some clones in this sample may be carry-over from other donors' samples.

This clonotype was seen more than once but under ten times. This chain joins TRBV7-2 and TRBJ2-1; 7 bases align to TRBD2. V shed 5 bases and J 0 bases; nucleotides not matched to a gene: 19. The CDR3 is 20 amino acids. In germline, CDR1 is SGHTA, CDR2 FQGNSA. CDR3 loop: CASSLRVLADDGSSYNEQFF. DNA for the CDR3: TGTGCCAGCAGCCTAAGGGTCCTAGCGGACGATGGGAGCTCCTACAATGAGCAGTTCTTC.

This clonotype appeared a few times. The rearrangement joins TRBV11-2 to TRBJ2-3; D gene unclear. The CDR3 loop spans 16 amino acids. Per germline, CDR1 SGHAT and CDR2 FQNNGV. Between the trimmed V and J ends, which lost 4 bases and 2 bases, there was a span of 16 bases. CDR3 region: CASSSRLLESTDTQYF. DNA of the CDR3: TGTGCCAGCAGCTCGCGACTGTTAGAATCCACAGATACGCAGTATTTT.

This clonotype occurred a few times. The chain uses TRBV7-8 and TRBJ2-7; 9 bases fit TRBD2. CDR3 length: 15 amino acids. The V and J ends lost 1 base and 5 bases, in that order; junction bases with no gene match: 6. Germline V gene sequence: CDR1 SGHVS, CDR2 FQNEAQ. DNA of the CDR3: TGTGCCAGCAGCTTAGTAGCGGGAGATCCAGACGAGCAGTACTTC. This sequence encodes CASSLVAGDPDEQYF.

This clonotype was detected only a few times. The chain has TRBV7-8 and TRBJ1-6, with 8 positions matching TRBD1. Germline CDR1 and CDR2: SGHVS and FQNEAQ. CDR3 length: 16 amino acids. V dropped 5 bases and J dropped 1; count of bases not matched to a gene: 4. CDR3 in DNA: TGTGCCAGCAGCGCAAACAGGGGGTCCTATAATTCACCCCTCCACTTT. It specifies CASSANRGSYNSPLHF. The variable domain in full, with the rest retrieved from reference TRBV7-8 and TRBJ1-6, is GAGVSQSPRYKVAKRGQDVALRCDPISGHVSLFWYQQALGQGPEFLTYFQNEAQLDKSGLPSDRFFAERPEGSVSTLKIQRTQQEDSAVYLCASSANRGSYNSPLHFGNGTRLTVT.

The chain carries TRBV6-2 or TRBV6-3 and TRBJ2-3; 7 bases are a match to TRBD2. This CDR3 has 13 residues. Trimming cost V 5 bases and J 6 bases; bases outside gene matches: 5. Germline V lookup: CDR1 MNHEY, CDR2 SVGEGT. CDR3 protein: CASSVGGFDTQYF. CDR3 nucleotide sequence: TGTGCCAGCAGTGTCGGGGGGTTCGATACGCAGTATTTT.

The sample holds a few counts of this clonotype. This sequence joins TRBV27 and TRBJ1-2; maybe TRBD1 (5 bases). The germline CDR1 and CDR2 sequences are MNHEY and SMNVEV (reference sequence). Trimming took off 2 bases at V and 6 bases at J, with 13 bases between the two ends. CDR3 size: 14 residues. CDR3 region: CASSLQGLGHGYTF. As DNA, the CDR3 is TGTGCCAGCAGTTTACAGGGACTTGGACATGGCTACACCTTC.

Here the CDR3 reads CASRFRDSTYEQYF. The CDR3 bases are TGTGCCAGCAGGTTCCGGGACAGCACCTACGAGCAGTACTTC. The chain recombines TRBV6-6 with TRBJ2-7; 7 bases align to TRBD1. The J segment lost 2 bases and the V segment lost 6 bases, leaving 7 bases of the junction unmatched. The CDR3 is 14 amino acids. Looked up from germline, CDR1 is MNHNY and CDR2 is SVGAGI (reference sequence).

The sample holds a few counts of this clonotype. This chain links TRBV6-8 with TRBJ1-2; TRBD1 aligns across 9 bases. Unmatched junction bases numbered 8, after V lost 4 bases and J lost 8 bases. Germline V gene lookup returns CDR1 MNHGY and CDR2 SAAAGT. The CDR3 runs to 14 residues. DNA of the CDR3: TGTGCCAGCAGTTCCGGGACAGGGACGTGGGGCTACACCTTC. This codes for CASSSGTGTWGYTF.

The rearrangement uses TRBV27 and TRBJ2-1; 7 bases match TRBD1. V was clipped by 3 bases and J by 6 bases; unmatched bases: 2. The CDR3 runs to 13 residues. CDR1 MNHEY and CDR2 SMNVEV come from the germline V gene (reference sequence). CDR3 sequence reads: CASSLTGRNEQFF. Written as DNA, the CDR3 is TGTGCCAGCAGTTTGACAGGGCGCAATGAGCAGTTCTTC.